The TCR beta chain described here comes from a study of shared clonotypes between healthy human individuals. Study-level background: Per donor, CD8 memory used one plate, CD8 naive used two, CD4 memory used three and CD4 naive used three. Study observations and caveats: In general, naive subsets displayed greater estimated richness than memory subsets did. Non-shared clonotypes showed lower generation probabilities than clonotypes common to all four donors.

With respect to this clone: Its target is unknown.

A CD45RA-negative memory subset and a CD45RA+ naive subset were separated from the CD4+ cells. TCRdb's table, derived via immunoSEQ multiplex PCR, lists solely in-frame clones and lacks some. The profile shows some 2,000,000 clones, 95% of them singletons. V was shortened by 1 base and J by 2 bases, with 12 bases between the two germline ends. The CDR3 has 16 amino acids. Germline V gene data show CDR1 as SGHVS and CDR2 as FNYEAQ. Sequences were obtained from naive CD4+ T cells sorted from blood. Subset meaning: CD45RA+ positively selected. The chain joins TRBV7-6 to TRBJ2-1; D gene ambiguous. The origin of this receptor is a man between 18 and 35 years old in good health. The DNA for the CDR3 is TGTGCCAGCAGCTTAGGTGCGAAAAACACCTACAATGAGCAGTTCTTC. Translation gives CASSLGAKNTYNEQFF. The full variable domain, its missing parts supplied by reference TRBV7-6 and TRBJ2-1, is GAGVSQSPRYKVTKRGQDVALRCDPISGHVSLYWYRQALGQGPEFLTYFNYEAQQDKSGLPNDRFSAERPEGSISTLTIQRTEQRDSAMYRCASSLGAKNTYNEQFFGPGTRLTVL.